Listed here are 19 T cell receptor beta chains from one sample, sequenced in a study of blood T cells in healthy people across ages (dated by TCRdb to between 2015 and 2016). The library came from 5' RACE. Sequencing used an Illumina HiSeq 2500. A second about 6 to 11 cycle PCR used a sample-barcoded 5' primer and a J-beta primer mix. TCRdb handled the public reads itself, with Q25 trimming in fastp and clone calling in MiXCR, and kept productive beta chains. CDR3 protein duplicates are merged, each entry listing the most common genes and DNA. In this sample the table shows 1.2 million to 1.5 million distinct CDR3 sequences, 40% to 50% of which occur a single time. Roughly 7.7% of the sample is taken by the ten largest. Sequencing used blood. The origin of the receptors is a woman in her late teens or twenties in good health.

The rearrangement links TRBV29-1 to TRBJ2-7; 8 bases fit TRBD1. CDR1 and CDR2 (germline): SQVTM, ANQGSEA. CDR3 length: 14 residues. The trim removed 6 bases at V and 0 bases at J, leaving 7 bases unmatched. CDR3: CSVSSGGSSYEQYF. In nucleotides, the CDR3 is TGCAGCGTGTCATCAGGGGGCAGCTCCTACGAGCAGTACTTC.

This chain uses TRBV9 with TRBJ2-3, with D perhaps matching TRBD1 or TRBD2 (5 bases each). Deletions cut 0 bases from V and 10 bases from J, with 18 bases between. The CDR3 consists of 15 residues. Looked up from germline, CDR1 is SGDLS and CDR2 is YYNGEE. This CDR3 reads CASSVGGEGRPPQYF. In nucleotides, the CDR3 is TGTGCCAGCAGCGTAGGAGGTGAGGGGCGACCGCCGCAGTATTTT.

This clonotype turned up a few times. One end of the junction fails to match germline, which may point to a read error. The chain recombines TRBV12-3 or TRBV12-4 with TRBJ2-6, with a possible D match to TRBD1 (5 bases). The CDR3 length is 14 residues. DNA for the CDR3: TGTGCCAGCAGTTTTACGGCTGGGGCCAATGTCCTGACTTTC. Protein product: CASSFTAGANVLTF.

V and J are TRBV20-1 and TRBJ2-1, with 8 bases matching TRBD2. The CDR3 runs 17 residues. V was clipped by 1 base and J by 7 bases; unmatched bases: 15. The germline V gene encodes CDR1 DFQATT and CDR2 SNEGSKA (reference sequence). The CDR3 DNA sequence: TGCAGTGCTAGAGCCCTATCGCGAAGCGGGAGTACAAATGAGCAGTTCTTC. Translation: CSARALSRSGSTNEQFF.

V and J are TRBV7-2 and TRBJ2-7; D could derive from TRBD1 or TRBD2 (5 bases each). Germline values: CDR1 SGHTA, CDR2 FQGNSA. V was trimmed by 5 bases and J by 4 bases, leaving 18 bases between them. The CDR3 consists of 15 residues. The CDR3 region has the DNA TGTGCCAGCAGCCCTAACGGGGCCTCCTGGTACGAGCAGTACTTC. This translates into CASSPNGASWYEQYF.

V and J are TRBV6-2 or TRBV6-3 and TRBJ1-6; 12 nucleotides line up with TRBD1. The germline V gene has CDR1 MNHEY and CDR2 SVGEGT. Trimming at V came to 5 bases and at J to 8 bases, leaving 13 bases not matched to a gene. This CDR3 has 18 amino acids. The CDR3 reads CASSRAGTGGQHHSPLHF. The CDR3 DNA follows: TGTGCCAGCAGTCGCGCCGGGACAGGGGGCCAACACCATTCACCCCTCCACTTT.

This sequence joins TRBV10-3 and TRBJ1-2; no definite D call. V was clipped by 4 bases and J by 6 bases, with 18 bases between them. The CDR3 spans 15 residues. From germline, CDR1 is ENHRY and CDR2 SYGVKD. CDR3 DNA sequence: TGTGCCATCAGTGGGATCTCCCGGGAGGGAGATGGCTACACCTTC. This translates into CAISGISREGDGYTF.

The chain combines TRBV4-1 with TRBJ2-1; D is uncertain. V was trimmed by 0 bases and J by 0 bases, leaving 12 bases between them. This CDR3 spans 17 amino acids. The germline V gene has CDR1 MGHRA and CDR2 YSYEKL. CDR3 nucleotide sequence: TGCGCCAGCAGCCAAGATCAAGGCTCGAGCTCCTACAATGAGCAGTTCTTC. Translated: CASSQDQGSSSYNEQFF.

This chain uses TRBV6-5 with TRBJ2-7, with 7 bases lining up with TRBD1. Germline V CDR1 and CDR2: MNHEY, SVGAGI. The CDR3 contains 14 residues. Trimming cost V 6 bases and J 3 bases; bases outside gene matches: 8. The CDR3 is CASSFTGAGYEQYF. As DNA, the CDR3 is TGTGCCAGCAGCTTCACAGGGGCCGGCTACGAGCAGTACTTC.

The genes are TRBV12-3 or TRBV12-4 and TRBJ2-1, with 11 bases matching TRBD1. Trimming removed 6 bases from V and 7 bases from J; junction bases left unmatched: 11. The CDR3 runs 16 residues. CDR3 nucleotide sequence: TGTGCCAGCAGGCCCGGGACAGGGGGTTTAGAAAATGAGCAGTTCTTC. This encodes CASRPGTGGLENEQFF.

The gene calls are TRBV28 and TRBJ1-1; maybe TRBD1 (6 bases). CDR1 is MDHEN and CDR2 is SYDVKM in the germline V gene. Trimming removed 2 bases at V and 6 bases at J, with 16 bases between. The CDR3 runs to 15 residues. CDR3 coding DNA: TGTGCCAGCAGTTTACCGCGGGGGCGCAGGGCTGAAGCTTTCTTT. Amino acid sequence: CASSLPRGRRAEAFF. Full variable domain (outside the CDR3, taken from reference TRBV28 and TRBJ1-1): DVKVTQSSRYLVKRTGEKVFLECVQDMDHENMFWYRQDPGLGLRLIYFSYDVKMKEKGDIPEGYSVSREKKERFSLILESASTNQTSMYLCASSLPRGRRAEAFFGQGTRLTVV.

The chain employs TRBV6-5 and TRBJ2-7; TRBD2 agrees at 7 bases. This CDR3 is 18 amino acids long. The junction had 19 bases not matched to a gene; V was cut back by 2 bases and J by 6 bases. Per germline, CDR1 MNHEY and CDR2 SVGAGI. CDR3 nucleotides: TGTGCCAGCAGTTACGGCGGCGGCACTAGCGCATCTTCTGGCGAGCAGTACTTC. Translation gives CASSYGGGTSASSGEQYF.

Regarding this clonotype: At one boundary the junction diverges from the germline segment, which might be a read error. This chain joins TRBV14 and TRBJ2-4; D is uncertain. The J call may be wrong; the DNA end is better matched by TRBJ2-7. The CDR3 length is 13 residues. Germline loops: CDR1 SGHDN, CDR2 FVKESK. The CDR3: CASNQELGYEQYF. CDR3 sequence (DNA): TGTGCCAGCAACCAAGAGTTGGGCTACGAGCAGTACTTC.

This clonotype was detected once. This rearrangement joins TRBV29-1 to TRBJ1-2; a possible D gene is TRBD1 (5 bases). Trimming took 5 bases from V and 4 from J, leaving 17 bases between them. The CDR3 totals 14 residues. CDR1 is SQVTM and CDR2 is ANQGSEA in the germline V gene. CDR3 amino acids: CSVPQWGGVYGYTF. DNA of the CDR3: TGCAGCGTTCCGCAGTGGGGGGGGGTCTATGGCTACACCTTC.

The chain carries TRBV7-2 and TRBJ2-3, with 13 bases matching TRBD2. CDR1 and CDR2 (germline): SGHTA, FQGNSA. The CDR3 length is 17 residues. Losses at the gene ends were 3 bases for V and 2 bases for J; bases not matched to a gene: 5. This chain's CDR3 is CASSFALAGGLTDTQYF. CDR3 coding DNA: TGTGCCAGCAGCTTCGCACTAGCGGGAGGGCTCACAGATACGCAGTATTTT. Using reference TRBV7-2 and TRBJ2-3 for the parts outside the CDR3, the full variable domain is GAGVSQSPSNKVTEKGKDVELRCDPISGHTALYWYRQSLGQGLEFLIYFQGNSAPDKSGLPSDRFSAERTGGSVSTLTIQRTQQEDSAVYLCASSFALAGGLTDTQYFGPGTRLTVL.

This clonotype is a singleton in its sample. The gene calls are TRBV2 and TRBJ2-1; 8 positions match TRBD2. The trim removed 8 bases at V and 9 bases at J, leaving 15 bases unmatched. The CDR3 extends over 15 amino acids. Germline CDR1 SNHLY, CDR2 FYNNEI. CDR3 sequence: CASPRLRAGVGEQFF. The CDR3 nucleotides are TGTGCCAGCCCAAGGTTACGAGCGGGAGTCGGTGAGCAGTTCTTC.

The sample holds a few counts of this clonotype. V gene TRBV12-3 or TRBV12-4 combines with J gene TRBJ2-7; 8 bases align to TRBD1. This CDR3 contains 14 residues. The trim removed 6 bases at V and 2 bases at J, leaving 6 bases unmatched. Here the CDR3 DNA reads TGTGCCAGCAGAGACGACAGGGGCCCCTACGAGCAGTACTTC. This gives the protein CASRDDRGPYEQYF.

In its sample, this clonotype was seen a few times. This chain joins TRBV18 and TRBJ2-7; D is uncertain. The CDR3 extends over 13 amino acids. The germline gives CDR1 KGHSH, CDR2 LQKENI. V shed 2 bases and J shed 3 bases, with 8 bases lying between them. CDR3 DNA: TGTGCCAGCTCACCAAACGGATTCTACGAGCAGTACTTC. Encoded protein: CASSPNGFYEQYF. The full variable domain, with the rest looked up from reference TRBV18 and TRBJ2-7, is NAGVMQNPRHLVRRRGQEARLRCSPMKGHSHVYWYRQLPEEGLKFMVYLQKENIIDESGMPKERFSAEFPKEGPSILRIQQVVRGDSAAYFCASSPNGFYEQYFGPGTRLTVT.

This clonotype was detected a few times. V is TRBV27 and J is TRBJ2-7; D remains unclear. CDR3 size: 13 residues. The germline CDR1 and CDR2 sequences are MNHEY and SMNVEV (reference sequence). Trimming took 3 bases from V and 3 from J, leaving 9 bases between them. The CDR3 DNA reads as TGTGCCAGCAGTTTCACTCGGAACTACGAGCAGTACTTC. Its translation is CASSFTRNYEQYF.